This TCR beta chain was identified in a study of blood T cell repertoires in COVID-19. As for the study in general: Spain, Italy and the United States supplied samples that represented acute and convalescent COVID-19.

Recruitment covered about two dozen US areas and drew participants whose ages spanned roughly 18 to 95 years. Symptom resolution, clearance, or two negative PCRs marked donors in Cohort 3 as recovered. Per the original methods: Amplification of reference gene primers provided the estimated nucleated cell counts. The data were produced by immunoSEQ multiplex PCR, yet TCRdb's version contains in-frame clones alone and is incomplete. The V and J calls and clone size come from that table; D and trimming were worked out from the DNA. The sample yields about 290,000 clones, 75% to 90% seen once. Germline V gene data show CDR1 as SGDLS and CDR2 as YYNGEE. V lost 9 bases, J lost 0 bases, and 4 bases lay in between. The CDR3 runs to 10 residues.

This chain uses TRBV9 with TRBJ2-7; the D is unclear. This sequence was found in a woman in her thirties or forties who had recovered from COVID-19. Sequences were obtained from PBMCs or T cells enriched from blood (not recorded which). In nucleotides, the CDR3 is TGTGCCATTATCTCCTACGAGCAGTACTTC. Its translation: CAIISYEQYF.